This is a list of T cell receptor beta chains from one sample in a study of blood T cell repertoires in COVID-19. Measured with immunoSEQ multiplex PCR; TCRdb has only the in-frame clones, and not every one. In the table there are about 170,000 clones, about four fifths of which are singletons. Sequencing was done on a sample of peripheral blood. The receptor source for this set is a woman between 65 and 79 years old who had recovered from COVID-19. Each CDR3 is given with its conserved first and last residue. A D gene is named only where the DNA matches it firmly. Only part of the rows carry a size: once, few, many, or a class if the clone is expanded.

j_call v_call clone_size d_call cdr3_nt cdr3_aa
TRBJ2-7 TRBV6-2/TRBV6-3 once NA TGTGCCAGCAGTTACCCCCCGGGTGTGGGGCGGATCTACGAGCAGTACTTC CASSYPPGVGRIYEQYF
TRBJ2-3 TRBV6-5 NA NA TGTGCCAGCAGGACTAGAGACACAGATACGCAGTATTTT CASRTRDTDTQYF
TRBJ2-3 TRBV5-8 NA TRBD1 TGTGCCAGCAGCTTACCAGGGGGCTGGTCAGATACGCAGTATTTT CASSLPGGWSDTQYF
TRBJ2-3 TRBV14 NA TRBD2 TGTGCCAGCAGTAGCGGGAGGGGGCCAGATACGCAGTATTTT CASSSGRGPDTQYF
TRBJ2-7 TRBV10-3 few TRBD2 TGTGCCACCGCGGGACTAGCGGGAGGGCAAGCGTACGAGCAGTACTTC CATAGLAGGQAYEQYF
TRBJ2-5 TRBV6-1 NA NA TGTGCCAGCAGTGACAGGGTCCGAGAGACCCAGTACTTC CASSDRVRETQYF
TRBJ2-7 TRBV18 once NA TGTGCCAGCTCACCAGCGGGGTTTGGCGAGCAGTACTTC CASSPAGFGEQYF
TRBJ1-5 TRBV6-6 NA NA TGTGCCAGCGGGGCGCCGCGACAGCCCCAGCATTTT CASGAPRQPQHF
TRBJ2-5 TRBV2 NA NA TGTGCCAGTAAACTTCAAGAGACCCAGTACTTC CASKLQETQYF
TRBJ1-2 TRBV4-1 NA TRBD1 TGCGCCAGCAGCCAGGGAGTGCAGGGGGCGAATGGCTACACCTTC CASSQGVQGANGYTF
TRBJ1-6 TRBV30 NA NA TGTGCCTGGAGTGTTTGGGGCAGGGATCCTCGGTCACCCCTCCACTTT CAWSVWGRDPRSPLHF
TRBJ1-2 TRBV30 few TRBD1 TGTGCCTGGAGTCCCGGGACAGGGGTTCTCTACACCTTC CAWSPGTGVLYTF
TRBJ2-3 TRBV6-6 NA TRBD1 TGTGCCAGCAGTACCCCGACAGGGGTCTTCACAGATACGCAGTATTTT CASSTPTGVFTDTQYF
TRBJ2-1 TRBV18 NA TRBD2 TGTGCCAGCTCACTTAGCGGGAGGGAGCAGTTCTTC CASSLSGREQFF
TRBJ1-4 TRBV2 NA NA TGTGCCAGCGATGGACAAGGTACCGCAGGTGAAAAACTGTTTTTT CASDGQGTAGEKLFF
TRBJ1-3 TRBV7-8 NA NA TGTGCCAGCAGCTTCGGGCAGAGGCGAGGAGGAGGAAACACCATATATTTT CASSFGQRRGGGNTIYF
TRBJ2-3 TRBV4-3 NA TRBD2 TGCGCCAGCAGCCAAACTAGCGGTAGCACAGATACGCAGTATTTT CASSQTSGSTDTQYF
TRBJ1-1 TRBV5-6 few NA TGTGCCAGCAGGGCACGGGGGGGGAACACTGAAGCTTTCTTT CASRARGGNTEAFF
TRBJ2-7 TRBV5-1 NA TRBD2 TGCGCCAGCAGCCCGGGACTAGCGGATTACGAGCAGTACTTC CASSPGLADYEQYF
TRBJ2-1 TRBV10-3 NA TRBD1 TGTGCCATCAGTGAGTCATTGGGACAGGGAACCTACAATGAGCAGTTCTTC CAISESLGQGTYNEQFF
TRBJ2-7 TRBV30 NA TRBD2 TGTGCCTGGAGTAGGGCTACTAGCGGTTACGAGCAGTACTTC CAWSRATSGYEQYF
TRBJ1-6 TRBV6-5 NA NA TGTGCCAGCAGTCCGGCCGGGAGAACCCTCCACTTT CASSPAGRTLHF
TRBJ2-4 TRBV4-1 NA NA TGCGCCAGCAGCCATGACGGGGGAGCCAAAAACATTCAGTACTTC CASSHDGGAKNIQYF
TRBJ2-7 TRBV19 once NA TGTGCCAGTAGCGCCGGGGGGCCCGGTATGTCCTACGAGCAGTACTTC CASSAGGPGMSYEQYF
TRBJ1-6 TRBV7-9 NA TRBD1 TGTGCCAGCAGCCCGGGACAGGGGGTTGATTCACCCCTCCACTTT CASSPGQGVDSPLHF
TRBJ2-3 TRBV5-4 NA TRBD2 TGTGCCAGCCACCGCGGGGGGGCGGGGGATACGCAGTATTTT CASHRGGAGDTQYF
TRBJ1-3 TRBV4-1 few NA TGCGCCAGCAGCCAAGAGGCTTGGGGCCTCTCTGGAAACACCATATATTTT CASSQEAWGLSGNTIYF
TRBJ2-4 TRBV7-2 NA TRBD1 TGTGCCAGCAGCCCTACAGGGGTCAAAAACATTCAGTACTTC CASSPTGVKNIQYF
TRBJ2-1 TRBV4-1 NA TRBD2 TGCGCCAGCAGCCACCTAGCGGCCCGGGGTGAGCAGTTCTTC CASSHLAARGEQFF
TRBJ1-1 TRBV15 once NA TGTGCCACCAGCCGAGGTGGGGGGGGTGGAACTGAAGCTTTCTTT CATSRGGGGGTEAFF
TRBJ1-1 TRBV5-8 NA TRBD1 TGTGCCAGCAGCCGACAGGGCCCCCACACTGAAGCTTTCTTT CASSRQGPHTEAFF
TRBJ1-5 TRBV5-6 NA TRBD1 TGTGCCAGCAGCTTGGCAGGGGGAGATCAGCCCCAGCATTTT CASSLAGGDQPQHF
TRBJ2-5 TRBV19 few TRBD2 TGTGCCAGTAGTATCCCGGGGGGGGGCGCGGCGGAGACCCAGTACTTC CASSIPGGGAAETQYF
TRBJ2-1 TRBV5-6 once TRBD2 TGTGCCAGCAGCCCGGGACTAGCGGGGAACAATGAGCAGTTCTTC CASSPGLAGNNEQFF
TRBJ2-3 TRBV5-1 NA NA TGCGCCAGCAGCTTGGGGGCCAGCAGCTATGCAGATACGCAGTATTTT CASSLGASSYADTQYF
TRBJ1-5 TRBV30 NA NA TGTGCCTGGAGTTTGATGACAGGAGGCAATCAGCCCCAGCATTTT CAWSLMTGGNQPQHF
TRBJ1-3 TRBV14 NA TRBD1 TGTGCCAGCAGCCAACCCTGGGACAGAGGAAACACCATATATTTT CASSQPWDRGNTIYF
TRBJ1-3 TRBV15 few NA TGTGCCACCAGCAGCCACAAGACGGGAAGCTCTGGAAACACCATATATTTT CATSSHKTGSSGNTIYF
TRBJ2-7 TRBV18 NA TRBD2 TGTGCCAGCTCACCCGCCGGGGCGGGAGGGCCCCACGAGCAGTACTTC CASSPAGAGGPHEQYF